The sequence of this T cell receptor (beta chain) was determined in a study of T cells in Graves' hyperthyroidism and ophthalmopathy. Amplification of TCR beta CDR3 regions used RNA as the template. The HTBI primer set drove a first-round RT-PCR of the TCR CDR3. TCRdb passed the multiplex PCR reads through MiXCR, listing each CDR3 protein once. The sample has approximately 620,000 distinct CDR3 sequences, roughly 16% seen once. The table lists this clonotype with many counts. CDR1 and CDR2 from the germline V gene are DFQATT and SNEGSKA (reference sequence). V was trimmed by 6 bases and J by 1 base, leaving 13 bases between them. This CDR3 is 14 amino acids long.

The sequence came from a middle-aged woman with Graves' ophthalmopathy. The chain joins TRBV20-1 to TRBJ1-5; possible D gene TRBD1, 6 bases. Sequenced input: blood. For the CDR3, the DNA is TGCAGTGCGACGGACAGAAGGAGCAATCAGCCCCAGCATTTT. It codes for CSATDRRSNQPQHF.